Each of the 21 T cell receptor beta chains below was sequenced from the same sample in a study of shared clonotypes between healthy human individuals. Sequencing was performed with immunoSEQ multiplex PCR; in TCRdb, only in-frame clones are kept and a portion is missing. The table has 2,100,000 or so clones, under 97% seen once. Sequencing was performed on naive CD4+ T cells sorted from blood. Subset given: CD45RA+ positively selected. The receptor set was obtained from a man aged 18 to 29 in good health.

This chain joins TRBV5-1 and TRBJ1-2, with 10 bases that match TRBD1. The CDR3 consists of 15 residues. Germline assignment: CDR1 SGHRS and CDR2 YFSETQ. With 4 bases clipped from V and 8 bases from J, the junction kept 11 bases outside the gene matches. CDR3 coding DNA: TGCGCCAGCAGCCCCAGGACAGGGGGTAGCGGGGGCTACACCTTC. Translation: CASSPRTGGSGGYTF. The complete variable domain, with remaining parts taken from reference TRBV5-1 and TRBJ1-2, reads KAGVTQTPRYLIKTRGQQVTLSCSPISGHRSVSWYQQTPGQGLQFLFEYFSETQRNKGNFPGRFSGRQFSNSRSEMNVSTLELGDSALYLCASSPRTGGSGGYTFGSGTRLTVV.

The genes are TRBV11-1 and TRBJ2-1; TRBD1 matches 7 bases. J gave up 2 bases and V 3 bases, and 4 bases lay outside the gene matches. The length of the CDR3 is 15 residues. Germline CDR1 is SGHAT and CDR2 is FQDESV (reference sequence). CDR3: CASSLGQITYNEQFF. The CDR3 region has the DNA TGTGCCAGCAGCTTGGGACAGATCACCTACAATGAGCAGTTCTTC. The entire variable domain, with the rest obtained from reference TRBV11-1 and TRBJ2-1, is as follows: EAEVAQSPRYKITEKSQAVAFWCDPISGHATLYWYRQILGQGPELLVQFQDESVVDDSQLPKDRFSAERLKGVDSTLKIQPAELGDSAMYLCASSLGQITYNEQFFGPGTRLTVL.

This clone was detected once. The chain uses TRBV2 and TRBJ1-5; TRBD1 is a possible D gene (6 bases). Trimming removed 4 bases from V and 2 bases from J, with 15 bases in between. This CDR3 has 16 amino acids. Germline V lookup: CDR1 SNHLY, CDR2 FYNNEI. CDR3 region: CASSASGERGNQPQHF. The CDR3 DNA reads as TGTGCCAGCAGTGCCTCAGGGGAAAGAGGCAATCAGCCCCAGCATTTT.

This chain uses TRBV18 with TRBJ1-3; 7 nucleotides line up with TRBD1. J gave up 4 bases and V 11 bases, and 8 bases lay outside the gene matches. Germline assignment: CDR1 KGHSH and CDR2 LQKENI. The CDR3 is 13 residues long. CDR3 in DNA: TGTGCCGCCAGGGGGGACATCGGAAACACCATATATTTT. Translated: CAARGDIGNTIYF.

Written as DNA, the CDR3 is TGTGCCAGCAGTTCAGTTCCCGTGGGCGAGCAGTACTTC. Residues: CASSSVPVGEQYF. The chain links TRBV2 to TRBJ2-7; no clear D. The length of the CDR3 is 13 residues. The germline V gene has CDR1 SNHLY and CDR2 FYNNEI. The V end lost 5 bases, the J end lost 6 bases, and 14 bases lay between the germline ends.

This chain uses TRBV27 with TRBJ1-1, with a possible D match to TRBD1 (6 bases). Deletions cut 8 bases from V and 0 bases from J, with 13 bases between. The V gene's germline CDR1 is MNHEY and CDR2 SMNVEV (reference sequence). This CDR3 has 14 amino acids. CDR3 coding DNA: TGTGCCAGCTCCAGGGGCCTCATGAACACTGAAGCTTTCTTT. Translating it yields CASSRGLMNTEAFF.

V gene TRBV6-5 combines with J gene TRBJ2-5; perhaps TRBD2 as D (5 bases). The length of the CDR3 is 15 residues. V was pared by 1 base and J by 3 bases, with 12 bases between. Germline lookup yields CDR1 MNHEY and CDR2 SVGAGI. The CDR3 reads CASSYFSGSEETQYF. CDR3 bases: TGTGCCAGCAGTTACTTTTCGGGAAGCGAAGAGACCCAGTACTTC.

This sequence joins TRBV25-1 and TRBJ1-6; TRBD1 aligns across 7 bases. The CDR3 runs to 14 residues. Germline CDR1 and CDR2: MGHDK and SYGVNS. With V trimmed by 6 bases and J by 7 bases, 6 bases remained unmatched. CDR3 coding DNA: TGTGCCAGCAGCAAGGGACAGTTAAATTCACCCCTCCACTTT. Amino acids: CASSKGQLNSPLHF.

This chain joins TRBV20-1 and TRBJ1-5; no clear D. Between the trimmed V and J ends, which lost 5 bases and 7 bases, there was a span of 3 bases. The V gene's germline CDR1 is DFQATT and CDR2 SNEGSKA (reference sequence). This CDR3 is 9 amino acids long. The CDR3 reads CSAYQPQHF. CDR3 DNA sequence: TGCAGTGCTTACCAGCCCCAGCATTTT.

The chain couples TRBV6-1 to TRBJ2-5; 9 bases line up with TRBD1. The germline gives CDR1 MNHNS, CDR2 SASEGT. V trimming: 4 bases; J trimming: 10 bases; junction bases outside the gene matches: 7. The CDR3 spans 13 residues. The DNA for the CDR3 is TGTGCCAGCAGTGTCCGGACAGGGGATATCCAGTACTTC. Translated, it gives CASSVRTGDIQYF.

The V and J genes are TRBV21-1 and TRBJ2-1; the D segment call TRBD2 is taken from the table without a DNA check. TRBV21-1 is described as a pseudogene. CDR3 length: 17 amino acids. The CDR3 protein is CASSTGILAGGLNEQFF. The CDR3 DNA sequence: TGTGCCAGCAGCACTGGAATTTTAGCGGGGGGTCTTAATGAGCAGTTCTTC.

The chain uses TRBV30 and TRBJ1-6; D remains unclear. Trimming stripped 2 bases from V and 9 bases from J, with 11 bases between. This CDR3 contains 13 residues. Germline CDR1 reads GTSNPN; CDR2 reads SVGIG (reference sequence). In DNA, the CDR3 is TGTGCCTGGAGTCCTGAGGACGGTTCACCCCTCCACTTT. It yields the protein CAWSPEDGSPLHF.

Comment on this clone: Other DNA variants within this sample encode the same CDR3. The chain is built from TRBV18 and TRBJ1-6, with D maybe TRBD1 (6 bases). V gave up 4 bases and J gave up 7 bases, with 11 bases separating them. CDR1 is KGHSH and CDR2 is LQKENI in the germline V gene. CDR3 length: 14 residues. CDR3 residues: CASSLQGDNSPLHF. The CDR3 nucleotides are TGTGCCAGCTCACTACAGGGAGACAATTCACCCCTCCACTTT.

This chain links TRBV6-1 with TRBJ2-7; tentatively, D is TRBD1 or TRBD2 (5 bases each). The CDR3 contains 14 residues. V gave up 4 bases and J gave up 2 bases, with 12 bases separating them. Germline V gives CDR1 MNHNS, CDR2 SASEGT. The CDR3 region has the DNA TGTGCCAGCAGTGGCGGCAGGGAGACCTACGAGCAGTACTTC. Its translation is CASSGGRETYEQYF.

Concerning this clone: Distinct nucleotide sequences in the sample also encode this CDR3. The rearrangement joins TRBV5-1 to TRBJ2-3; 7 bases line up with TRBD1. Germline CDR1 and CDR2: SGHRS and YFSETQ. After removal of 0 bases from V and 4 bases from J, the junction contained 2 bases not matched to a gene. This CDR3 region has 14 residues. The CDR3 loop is CASSLGQGADTQYF. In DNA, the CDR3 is TGCGCCAGCAGCTTGGGACAGGGAGCAGATACGCAGTATTTT.

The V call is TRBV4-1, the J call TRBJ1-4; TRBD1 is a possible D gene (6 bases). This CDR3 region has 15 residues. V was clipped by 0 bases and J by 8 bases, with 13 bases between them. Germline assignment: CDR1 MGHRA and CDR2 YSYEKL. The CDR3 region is CASSQDPMRGEKLFF. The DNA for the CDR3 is TGCGCCAGCAGCCAAGATCCGATGAGGGGGGAAAAACTGTTTTTT.

In DNA, the CDR3 is TGTGCCAGCAGTGATCCAGCAGGGGGAGAACACGAGCAGTACTTC. Protein sequence: CASSDPAGGEHEQYF. J is TRBJ2-7 and V is TRBV2; the match to TRBD1 covers 7 bases. Germline-derived CDR1 and CDR2 are SNHLY and FYNNEI. Losses at the gene ends were 3 bases for V and 5 bases for J; bases not matched to a gene: 10. The CDR3 spans 15 residues.

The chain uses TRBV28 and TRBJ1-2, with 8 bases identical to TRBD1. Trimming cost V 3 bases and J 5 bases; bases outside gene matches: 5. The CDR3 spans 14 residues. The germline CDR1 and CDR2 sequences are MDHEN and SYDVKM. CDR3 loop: CASSFQDRAYGYTF. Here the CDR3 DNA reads TGTGCCAGCAGTTTTCAGGACAGGGCGTATGGCTACACCTTC.

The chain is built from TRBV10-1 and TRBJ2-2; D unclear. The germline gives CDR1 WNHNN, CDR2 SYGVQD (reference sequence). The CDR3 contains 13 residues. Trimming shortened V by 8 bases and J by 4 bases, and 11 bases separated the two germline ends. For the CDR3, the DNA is TGCGCCAGCTCGCCTTATCCCACCGGGGAGCTGTTTTTT. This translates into CASSPYPTGELFF.

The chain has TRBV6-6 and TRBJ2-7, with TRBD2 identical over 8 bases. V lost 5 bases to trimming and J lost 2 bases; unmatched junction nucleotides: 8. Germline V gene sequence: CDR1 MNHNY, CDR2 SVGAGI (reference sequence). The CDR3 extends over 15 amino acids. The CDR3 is CASSRTSGPAYEQYF. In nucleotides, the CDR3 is TGTGCCAGCAGTCGTACTAGCGGACCAGCCTACGAGCAGTACTTC.

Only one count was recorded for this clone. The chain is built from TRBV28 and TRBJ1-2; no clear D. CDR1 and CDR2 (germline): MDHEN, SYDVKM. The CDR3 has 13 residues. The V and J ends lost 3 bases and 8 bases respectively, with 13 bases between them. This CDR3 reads CASSFKFRSGYTF. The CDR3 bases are TGTGCCAGCAGTTTCAAATTCAGGAGCGGCTACACCTTC.